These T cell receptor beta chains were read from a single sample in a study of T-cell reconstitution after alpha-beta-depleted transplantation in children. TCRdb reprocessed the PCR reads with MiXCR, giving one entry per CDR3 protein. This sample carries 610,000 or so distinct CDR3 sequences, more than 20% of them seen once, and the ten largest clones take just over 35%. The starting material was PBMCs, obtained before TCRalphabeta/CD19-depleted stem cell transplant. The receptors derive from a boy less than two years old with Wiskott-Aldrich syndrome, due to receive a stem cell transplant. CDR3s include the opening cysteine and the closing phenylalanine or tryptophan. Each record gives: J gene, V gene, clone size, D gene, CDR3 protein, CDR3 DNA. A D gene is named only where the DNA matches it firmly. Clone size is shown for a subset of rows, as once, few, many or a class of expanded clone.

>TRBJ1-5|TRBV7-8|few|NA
CASSSNGGGAGNQPQHF
TGTGCCAGCAGCTCAAACGGGGGGGGCGCGGGCAATCAGCCCCAGCATTTT
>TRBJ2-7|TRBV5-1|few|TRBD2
CASSLSAGAYEQYF
TGCGCCAGCAGCTTGTCAGCGGGAGCCTACGAGCAGTACTTC
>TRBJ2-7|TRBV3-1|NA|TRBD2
CASSQATSGHYEQYF
TGTGCCAGCAGCCAAGCGACTAGCGGTCACTACGAGCAGTACTTC
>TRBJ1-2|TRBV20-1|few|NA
CSARLTYYGYLLWGYTF
TGCAGTGCTAGGTTGACATACTATGGCTACCTTTTGTGGGGCTACACCTTC
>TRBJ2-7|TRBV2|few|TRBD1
CASRGQGSGYEQYF
TGTGCCAGCAGAGGACAGGGGTCTGGCTACGAGCAGTACTTC
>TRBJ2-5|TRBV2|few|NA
CASSEGTHRQETQYF
TGTGCCAGCAGTGAGGGAACCCACCGCCAAGAGACCCAGTACTTC
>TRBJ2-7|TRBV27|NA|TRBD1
CASSFRGHYEQYF
TGTGCCAGCAGTTTCAGGGGGCACTACGAGCAGTACTTC
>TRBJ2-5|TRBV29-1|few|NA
CSVVVGGGETQYF
TGCAGCGTGGTCGTGGGAGGCGGAGAGACCCAGTACTTC
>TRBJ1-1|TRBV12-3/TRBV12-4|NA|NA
CASSRDGFTPEAFF
TGTGCCAGCAGTCGGGACGGATTCACCCCTGAAGCTTTCTTT
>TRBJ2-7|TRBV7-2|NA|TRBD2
CASSLGSAGAPYEQYF
TGTGCCAGCAGCTTAGGATCCGCGGGAGCACCCTACGAGCAGTACTTC
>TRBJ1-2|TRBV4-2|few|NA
CASSPTGVYNYGYTF
TGTGCCAGCAGCCCGACCGGAGTGTATAACTATGGCTACACCTTC
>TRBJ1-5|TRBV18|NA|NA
CASSPYWGAGNQPQHF
TGTGCCAGCTCACCATACTGGGGCGCTGGAAATCAGCCCCAGCATTTT
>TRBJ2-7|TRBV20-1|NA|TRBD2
CSAAGTSASYEQYF
TGCAGTGCTGCCGGGACTAGCGCCTCCTACGAGCAGTACTTC
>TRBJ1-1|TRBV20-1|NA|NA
CSARVTGRQDEAFF
TGCAGTGCTAGAGTGACGGGCCGGCAAGATGAAGCTTTCTTT
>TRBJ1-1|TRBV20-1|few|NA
CSGRPGMNTEAFF
TGCAGTGGTAGACCGGGGATGAACACTGAAGCTTTCTTT
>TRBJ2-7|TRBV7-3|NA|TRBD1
CASSSKGGSEQYF
TGTGCCAGCAGCTCGAAAGGGGGCTCCGAGCAGTACTTC
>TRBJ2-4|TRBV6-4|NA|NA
CASSPVLTLLAKNIQYF
TGTGCCAGCAGTCCCGTCTTGACATTACTAGCCAAAAACATTCAGTACTTC
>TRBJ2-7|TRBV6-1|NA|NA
CASSDRDHEQYF
TGTGCCAGCAGTGACAGGGACCACGAGCAGTACTTC
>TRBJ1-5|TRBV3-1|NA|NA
CASSLSFQGQPQHF
TGTGCCAGCAGCCTCTCTTTTCAGGGTCAGCCCCAGCATTTT
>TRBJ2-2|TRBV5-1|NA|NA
CASSFFFLGSSGELFF
TGCGCCAGCAGTTTTTTCTTTTTAGGGAGTTCCGGGGAGCTGTTTTTT
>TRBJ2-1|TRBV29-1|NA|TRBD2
CSVVAGGSEQFF
TGCAGCGTTGTAGCGGGAGGGTCTGAGCAGTTCTTC
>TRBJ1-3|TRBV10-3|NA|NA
CAIKKVLGGNTIYF
TGTGCCATCAAGAAGGTTTTGGGAGGAAACACCATATATTTT
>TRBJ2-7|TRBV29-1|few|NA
CSVNGVYEQYF
TGCAGCGTTAACGGGGTATACGAGCAGTACTTC
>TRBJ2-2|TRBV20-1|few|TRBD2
CSASASGRAGTGELFF
TGCAGTGCTAGTGCTAGCGGGAGGGCGGGGACCGGGGAGCTGTTTTTT
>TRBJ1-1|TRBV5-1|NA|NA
CASSLDKNTEAFF
TGCGCCAGCAGCCTGGACAAGAACACTGAAGCTTTCTTT
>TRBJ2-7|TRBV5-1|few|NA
CASSSPGTNSYEQYF
TGCGCCAGCAGCTCCCCCGGGACGAACTCCTACGAGCAGTACTTC
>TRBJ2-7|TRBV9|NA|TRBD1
CASTRTGTPYEQYF
TGTGCCAGCACTCGGACAGGGACCCCCTACGAGCAGTACTTC
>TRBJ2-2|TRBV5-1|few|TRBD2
CASSESSGRYTGELFF
TGCGCCAGCAGCGAATCTAGCGGGAGATATACCGGGGAGCTGTTTTTT
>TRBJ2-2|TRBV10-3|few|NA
CAISESNSAGELFF
TGTGCCATCAGTGAGTCCAATTCCGCCGGGGAGCTGTTTTTT
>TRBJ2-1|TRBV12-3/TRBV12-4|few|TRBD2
CASSRLAGPSYNEQFF
TGTGCCAGCAGTCGACTAGCGGGACCCTCCTACAATGAGCAGTTCTTC
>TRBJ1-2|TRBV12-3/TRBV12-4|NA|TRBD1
CASSSGGIGYTF
TGTGCCAGCAGCTCAGGGGGCATAGGCTACACCTTC
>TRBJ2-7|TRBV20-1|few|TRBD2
CSARMFGRAYEQYF
TGCAGTGCTAGGATGTTCGGGAGGGCCTACGAGCAGTACTTC
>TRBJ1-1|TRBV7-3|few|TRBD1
CASSPQGGLRNTEAFF
TGTGCCAGCAGCCCCCAGGGGGGACTGAGAAACACTGAAGCTTTCTTT
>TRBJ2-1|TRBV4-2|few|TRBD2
CASSQGPAGDPNEQFF
TGTGCCAGCAGCCAAGGCCCAGCGGGAGACCCCAATGAGCAGTTCTTC
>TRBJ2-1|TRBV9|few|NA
CASSPSFGGQFYNEQFF
TGTGCCAGCAGCCCTTCTTTTGGGGGCCAGTTCTACAATGAGCAGTTCTTC
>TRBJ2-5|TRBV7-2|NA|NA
CASSFSRAQETQYF
TGTGCCAGCAGCTTTTCCCGGGCCCAAGAGACCCAGTACTTC
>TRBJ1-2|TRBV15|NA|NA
CATSRQAWNDNGGYTF
TGTGCCACCAGCCGCCAGGCCTGGAATGATAATGGAGGCTACACCTTC
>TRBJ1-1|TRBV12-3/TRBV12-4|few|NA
CASSSRVAVWTEAFF
TGTGCCAGCAGTTCCCGCGTGGCCGTTTGGACTGAAGCTTTCTTT
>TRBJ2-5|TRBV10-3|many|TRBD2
CAISPGTSGQETQYF
TGTGCCATCAGCCCCGGGACTAGCGGACAAGAGACCCAGTACTTC
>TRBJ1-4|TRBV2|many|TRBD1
CASSIPFDRETNEKLFF
TGTGCCAGCAGTATACCGTTCGACAGGGAGACTAATGAAAAACTGTTTTTT
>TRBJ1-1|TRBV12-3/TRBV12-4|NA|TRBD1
CASSLTGPTEAFF
TGTGCCAGCAGTTTGACAGGGCCCACTGAAGCTTTCTTT
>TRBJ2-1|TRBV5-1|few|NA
CASSAELADNEQFF
TGCGCCAGCAGCGCCGAATTAGCGGACAATGAGCAGTTCTTC
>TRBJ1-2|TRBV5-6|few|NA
CASTLGDYGYTF
TGTGCCAGCACCTTGGGCGACTATGGCTACACCTTC
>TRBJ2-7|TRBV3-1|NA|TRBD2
CASSQGSSLAGSTQYF
TGTGCCAGCAGCCAAGGTTCGTCACTAGCGGGATCCACGCAGTACTTC
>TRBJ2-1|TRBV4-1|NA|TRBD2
CASSQDGLAGPYNEQFF
TGCGCCAGCAGCCAAGACGGACTAGCGGGACCCTACAATGAGCAGTTCTTC
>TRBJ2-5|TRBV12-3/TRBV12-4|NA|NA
CASSLGGTAETQYF
TGTGCCAGCAGTTTAGGGGGAACTGCAGAGACCCAGTACTTC
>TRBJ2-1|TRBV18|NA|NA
CASSPRGVAGTNEQFF
TGTGCCAGCTCACCAAGAGGAGTTGCGGGTACGAATGAGCAGTTCTTC
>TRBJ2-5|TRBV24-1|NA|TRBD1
CATSDLQGKETQYF
TGTGCCACCAGTGATCTACAGGGGAAAGAGACCCAGTACTTC
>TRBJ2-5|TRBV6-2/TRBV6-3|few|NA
CASSTNGARRRTQYF
TGTGCCAGCAGTACAAACGGGGCCCGGCGAAGGACCCAGTACTTC
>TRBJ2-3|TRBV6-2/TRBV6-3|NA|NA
CASSYGQGYTQYF
TGTGCCAGCAGTTACGGGCAGGGTTACACGCAGTATTTT
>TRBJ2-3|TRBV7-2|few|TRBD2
CASSAASGSPSDTQYF
TGTGCCAGCAGCGCCGCTAGCGGGAGCCCGTCAGATACGCAGTATTTT
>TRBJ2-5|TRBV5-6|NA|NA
CASSRYPQETQYF
TGTGCCAGCAGCCGATACCCTCAAGAGACCCAGTACTTC
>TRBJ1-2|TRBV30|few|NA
CAWSVILTGYTF
TGTGCCTGGAGTGTAATATTAACTGGCTACACCTTC
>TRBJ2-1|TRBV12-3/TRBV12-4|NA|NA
CASSLTRGNEQFF
TGTGCCAGCAGTTTAACCAGGGGTAATGAGCAGTTCTTC
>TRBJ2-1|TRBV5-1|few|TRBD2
CASSPGTSGRSDEQFF
TGCGCCAGCAGCCCCGGGACTAGCGGGAGAAGCGATGAGCAGTTCTTC